The 18 T cell receptor beta chains in this list originate from one sample, sequenced in a study of cytomegalovirus exposure and HLA in healthy donors (TCRdb year 2017). The library was produced with the immunoSEQ multiplex PCR assay. For the multiplex PCR, a mixture combining 60 forward primers for TCR Vbeta segments and 13 reverse primers for TCR Jbeta segments was used. TCRdb stores this immuneACCESS table with in-frame sequences only. Part of the clones is absent; in the studies checked, under half of the shortfall reflects unresolved V genes, and no reason is known for the rest. For this sample the table gives over 55,000 clones, of which 80% to 90% were detected only once. 9.5% to 13% of the sample is taken by the ten largest. The sequencing sample was made of PBMCs. These receptors all come from a woman aged 25 to 39 in good health and CMV-seropositive.

This chain links TRBV4-1 with TRBJ1-2; perhaps TRBD1 as D (5 bases). Germline V lookup: CDR1 MGHRA, CDR2 YSYEKL. Deletions cut 4 bases from V and 4 bases from J, with 16 bases between. This CDR3 has 15 amino acids. The chain's CDR3 is CASSPGGGYSYGYTF. The CDR3 DNA sequence: TGCGCCAGCAGCCCCGGGGGGGGGTATTCCTATGGCTACACCTTC.

This chain joins TRBV5-1 and TRBJ1-2; maybe TRBD1 (5 bases). The CDR3 is 14 residues long. Trimming shortened V by 0 bases and J by 3 bases, and 9 bases separated the two germline ends. The germline CDR1 and CDR2 sequences are SGHRS and YFSETQ. The CDR3 loop reads CASSLGQKDYGYTF. The DNA for the CDR3 is TGCGCCAGCAGCTTGGGACAGAAGGACTATGGCTACACCTTC. The full variable domain, in which reference TRBV5-1 and TRBJ1-2 provide the parts outside the CDR3, is KAGVTQTPRYLIKTRGQQVTLSCSPISGHRSVSWYQQTPGQGLQFLFEYFSETQRNKGNFPGRFSGRQFSNSRSEMNVSTLELGDSALYLCASSLGQKDYGYTFGSGTRLTVV.

The V and J genes are TRBV6-1 and TRBJ1-6; D gene uncertain. The germline CDR1 and CDR2 sequences are MNHNS and SASEGT. The CDR3 is 15 amino acids. With 2 bases removed from V and 6 bases from J, the gap between germline ends came to 11 bases. The CDR3 bases are TGTGCCAGCAGTGAACTCCAGGCGGGTAATTCACCCCTCCACTTT. Translated: CASSELQAGNSPLHF.

This clone was observed once. The chain is built from TRBV7-2 and TRBJ2-2, with D perhaps matching TRBD2 (6 bases). With 1 base removed from V and 3 bases from J, the gap between germline ends came to 12 bases. From germline, CDR1 is SGHTA and CDR2 FQGNSA. The CDR3 is made up of 16 amino acids. The CDR3 DNA follows: TGTGCCAGCAGCTTAGTTCCGGGAGAGGACACCGGGGAGCTGTTTTTT. It specifies CASSLVPGEDTGELFF.

This clone appeared once. This chain links TRBV28 with TRBJ1-1; D is perhaps TRBD1 (5 bases). V was cut by 5 bases and J by 4 bases, with 14 bases left in between. This CDR3 spans 14 amino acids. Per germline, CDR1 MDHEN and CDR2 SYDVKM. The CDR3 coding sequence is TGTGCCAGCAGTACCCCGGGGGGGGGCACTGAAGCTTTCTTT. It yields the protein CASSTPGGGTEAFF.

The chain employs TRBV5-4 and TRBJ2-4, with TRBD1 matching over 8 bases. The CDR3 is 19 amino acids. After removal of 2 bases from V and 3 bases from J, the junction contained 16 bases not matched to a gene. Looked up from germline, CDR1 is SGHNT and CDR2 is YYREEE (reference sequence). CDR3 sequence reads: CASSLARHTGQEGKNIQYF. The CDR3, as DNA: TGTGCCAGCAGCTTAGCTCGCCATACGGGACAGGAGGGCAAAAACATTCAGTACTTC.

This chain uses TRBV5-1 with TRBJ1-2; 7 nucleotides line up with TRBD1. The CDR3 has 15 residues. V shed 4 bases and J 1 base; nucleotides not matched to a gene: 7. Germline CDR1 and CDR2: SGHRS and YFSETQ. This CDR3 reads CASSKEGQINYGYTF. DNA for the CDR3: TGCGCCAGCAGCAAGGAGGGACAGATTAACTATGGCTACACCTTC.

The J gene is TRBJ2-3, the V gene TRBV27; D perhaps matches TRBD1 (5 bases). The germline V gene encodes CDR1 MNHEY and CDR2 SMNVEV (reference sequence). Trimming shortened V by 2 bases and J by 2 bases, and 11 bases separated the two germline ends. The CDR3 runs to 15 residues. CDR3 loop: CASSLVGHPTDTQYF. The DNA for the CDR3 is TGTGCCAGCAGTTTAGTCGGACACCCCACAGATACGCAGTATTTT.

The rearrangement joins TRBV9 to TRBJ2-3; 9 bases are shared with TRBD2. Germline V gene lookup returns CDR1 SGDLS and CDR2 YYNGEE. CDR3 length: 17 amino acids. Trimming took 3 bases from V and 4 from J; bases not matched to a gene: 12. The CDR3 DNA sequence: TGTGCCAGCAGCGGGGGATTCGGCGGGAGGGCTGCAGATACGCAGTATTTT. Amino acid sequence: CASSGGFGGRAADTQYF.

The chain links TRBV18 to TRBJ1-6; 12 nucleotides line up with TRBD1. Trimming at V came to 1 base and at J to 8 bases, leaving 3 bases not matched to a gene. The CDR3 length is 16 residues. Looked up from germline, CDR1 is KGHSH and CDR2 is LQKENI. CDR3 DNA sequence: TGTGCCAGCTCACCACAGGGGACAGGGGGCGATTCACCCCTCCACTTT. Translation gives CASSPQGTGGDSPLHF. The whole variable domain, filled in from reference TRBV18 and TRBJ1-6, reads NAGVMQNPRHLVRRRGQEARLRCSPMKGHSHVYWYRQLPEEGLKFMVYLQKENIIDESGMPKERFSAEFPKEGPSILRIQQVVRGDSAAYFCASSPQGTGGDSPLHFGNGTRLTVT.

The chain links TRBV7-9 to TRBJ2-3, with TRBD1 identical over 8 bases. Trimming at V came to 5 bases and at J to 4 bases, leaving 8 bases not matched to a gene. The CDR3 covers 15 residues. Germline assignment: CDR1 SEHNR and CDR2 FQNEAQ (reference sequence). The CDR3 sequence is CASSRTGGRADTQYF. CDR3 nucleotide sequence: TGTGCCAGCAGCCGTACAGGGGGTAGGGCAGATACGCAGTATTTT. Full variable domain (rest looked up from reference TRBV7-9 and TRBJ2-3): DTGVSQNPRHKITKRGQNVTFRCDPISEHNRLYWYRQTLGQGPEFLTYFQNEAQLEKSRLLSDRFSAERPKGSFSTLEIQRTEQGDSAMYLCASSRTGGRADTQYFGPGTRLTVL.

J is TRBJ2-3 and V is TRBV12-2; TRBD1 is the table's D call, not checked against the DNA. TRBV12-2 is given as a pseudogene. The CDR3 consists of 14 residues. The CDR3 DNA sequence: TGTGCAAGTCGCTTAGGGCCAGACACAGATACGCAGTATTTT. Translation: CASRLGPDTDTQYF.

The CDR3: CASSRDSRQTQYF. CDR3 nucleotide sequence: TGTGCCAGCAGTCGGGACAGTCGACAGACCCAGTACTTC. The chain links TRBV2 to TRBJ2-5; 7 bases are a match to TRBD1. The CDR3 consists of 13 residues. The ends lost 5 bases at V and 6 bases at J; junction bases unmatched: 6. Germline lookup yields CDR1 SNHLY and CDR2 FYNNEI. Full variable domain (rest looked up from reference TRBV2 and TRBJ2-5): EPEVTQTPSHQVTQMGQEVILRCVPISNHLYFYWYRQILGQKVEFLVSFYNNEISEKSEIFDDQFSVERPDGSNFTLKIRSTKLEDSAMYFCASSRDSRQTQYFGPGTRLLVL.

The rearrangement joins TRBV2 to TRBJ1-6; D not certain. V lost 3 bases and J 0 bases, leaving 15 bases between the germline ends. This CDR3 comprises 18 residues. Germline CDR1 is SNHLY and CDR2 is FYNNEI. The CDR3 DNA reads as TGTGCCAGCAGTGAGTCGGGAGCTTATAGCTCCTATAATTCACCCCTCCACTTT. The encoded protein is CASSESGAYSSYNSPLHF.

With regard to this clone: The conserved final phenylalanine or tryptophan is absent from the CDR3, which likely points to a read error. The chain uses TRBV9 and TRBJ2-7; perhaps TRBD2 as D (6 bases). V was cut by 3 bases and J by 7 bases, with 17 bases left in between. CDR1 SGDLS and CDR2 YYNGEE come from the germline V gene. This CDR3 region has 14 residues. CDR3 DNA: TGTGCCAGCAGCGACGGACTAACCAGGGAGGAGCAGTACCTC. Translating gives CASSDGLTREEQYL.

The chain employs TRBV19 and TRBJ2-1; 14 bases line up with TRBD2. V gave up 6 bases and J gave up 0 bases; unmatched junction bases: 7. The CDR3 covers 18 residues. Germline CDR1 and CDR2: LNHDA and SQIVND (reference sequence). This CDR3 is CASRRTSGGRGSYNEQFF. DNA for the CDR3: TGTGCCAGTAGGAGGACTAGCGGGGGGAGGGGCTCCTACAATGAGCAGTTCTTC.

The genes are TRBV9 and TRBJ2-5, with TRBD2 matching over 8 bases. Looked up from germline, CDR1 is SGDLS and CDR2 is YYNGEE. The trim removed 1 base at V and 2 bases at J, leaving 13 bases unmatched. This CDR3 is 18 amino acids long. CDR3 sequence: CASSVLAYTSGAQETQYF. CDR3 coding DNA: TGTGCCAGCAGCGTATTGGCTTATACTAGCGGTGCACAAGAGACCCAGTACTTC.

The chain uses TRBV2 and TRBJ2-5, with a weak D call TRBD1 (5 bases). Germline-derived CDR1 and CDR2 are SNHLY and FYNNEI. This CDR3 contains 15 residues. The V end was cut by 3 bases, the J end by 5 bases, with 16 bases between. CDR3 residues: CASSDVPGLLETQYF. Written as DNA, the CDR3 is TGTGCCAGCAGTGATGTGCCAGGGTTATTGGAGACCCAGTACTTC. The whole variable domain, filled in from reference TRBV2 and TRBJ2-5, reads EPEVTQTPSHQVTQMGQEVILRCVPISNHLYFYWYRQILGQKVEFLVSFYNNEISEKSEIFDDQFSVERPDGSNFTLKIRSTKLEDSAMYFCASSDVPGLLETQYFGPGTRLLVL.